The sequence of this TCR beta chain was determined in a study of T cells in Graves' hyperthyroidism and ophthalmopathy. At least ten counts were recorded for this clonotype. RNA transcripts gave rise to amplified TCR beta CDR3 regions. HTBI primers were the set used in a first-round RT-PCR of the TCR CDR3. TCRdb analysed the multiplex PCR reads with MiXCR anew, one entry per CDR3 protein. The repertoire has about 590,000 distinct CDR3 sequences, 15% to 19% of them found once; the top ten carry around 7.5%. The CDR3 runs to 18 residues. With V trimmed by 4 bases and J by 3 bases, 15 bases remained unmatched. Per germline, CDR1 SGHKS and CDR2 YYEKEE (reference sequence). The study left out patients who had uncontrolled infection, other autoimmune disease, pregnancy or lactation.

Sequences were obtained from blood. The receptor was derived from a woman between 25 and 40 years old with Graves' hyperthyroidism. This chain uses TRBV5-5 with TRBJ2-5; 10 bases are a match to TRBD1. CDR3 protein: CASSHLTRQGAVEETQYF. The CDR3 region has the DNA TGTGCCAGCAGCCATCTTACCCGACAGGGGGCGGTTGAAGAGACCCAGTACTTC.